This T cell receptor beta chain derives from a study of persistence of HIV-infected CD4 T cells (dated by TCRdb to 2018 to 2021). Background for the entire study: Suppressive ART had been received by participants for a median of around eight years. Peripheral blood samples of up to about 180 mL were taken at multiple time points, with the exception of a couple of participants who underwent leukapheresis at a single time point. CMV- and HIV-1 Gag-responding CD4+ T cells were isolated from ART-treated individuals so that antigen-driven clonal expansion of HIV-1-infected cells could be examined. The clonality of all cells in each sorted population was measured by TCRbeta sequencing, and the clonality of infected cells was measured by proviral sequencing. The TCR cluster analysis across participants included roughly 8 participants for CMV and six or seven participants for Gag.

Note on this clone: Its specific antigen is unknown. No base quality information exists; no much larger clone differs at one position.

The treatment or condition label, as the study defines it: suppressive antiretroviral therapy. Lysates of CMV-infected fibroblasts were used at 10 ug/mL for cell stimulation. Sorting of responding CD4+ T cells was based on upregulation of both CD40 ligand and CD69. Participants were HIV-1-infected adults who started suppressive ART during chronic infection. For at least 4 years, the participants' plasma HIV-1 RNA had been undetectable, below 50 copies/mL. To be included, participants needed a CD4+ T cell count above 400 cells/uL and a positive CMV serology. Before stimulation, PBMCs were isolated using density centrifugation and then depleted of CD8+ T cells. For less than 20 hours, the CD8-depleted PBMCs were stimulated with anti-CD28/CD49d costimulation, a CD40-blocking antibody, and enfuvirtide to prevent new infections. Cells were sorted on a Beckman Coulter MoFlo Legacy or XDP sorter, with propidium iodide excluding dead cells. Genomic DNA was extracted with the QIAamp DNA Mini Kit for samples above one million cells, otherwise with the Quick-DNA Microprep Kit.

TCRbeta repertoires were sequenced from genomic DNA with the immunoSEQ hsTCRB assay version 4 in survey mode. For TCRbeta sequencing, genomic DNA was diluted to around 9.7 ng/uL, with up to 1 ug used per sample. The authors' analysis ran thus. TCRbeta data were analyzed in ImmunoSeq Analyzer 3.0, with diversity computed on productive nucleotide rearrangements. Using the Immunarch R package, lower-bound TCR diversity was estimated with the improved Chao index and clonality was estimated with the Gini coefficient. When different nucleotide rearrangements encoded the same CDR3beta amino acid sequence, each rearrangement was treated as a distinct clonotype. Differential abundance analysis identified TCRbeta sequences significantly enriched in antigen-responding cells relative to anti-CD3/anti-CD28-activated cells. GLIPH2 grouped TCRs by predicted peptide-MHC specificity, both within each participant and across combined participant data sets. The table was pulled from immuneACCESS by TCRdb, which kept in-frame rearrangements only. Such tables lose some clones; where checked, under half of the loss comes from unresolved V genes, and the rest has no known cause. Clonal size and the V and J genes are those of that table, whereas D and trimming came from the DNA. Within this sample are about 13,000 clones, with approximately 71% of them counted one time only. The ten largest clones represent 15% to 20% of the sample.

The paper as a whole reports these results and caveats: Degenerate expanded CDR3beta sequences were enriched in antigen-responding cells, suggesting convergent selection of CD4+ responses to CMV and Gag. TCRbeta richness in CMV- and Gag-responding cells was significantly lower than in anti-CD3/anti-CD28-responding cells; CMV-responding cells had higher oligoclonality than CD3/CD28-stimulated and Gag-responding cells. The study involved few individuals and tested only a limited range of antigens. Within the same sorted populations, TCR oligoclonality correlated with proviral oligoclonality. Bulk TCR analyses could not be restricted to the rare CMV-responding cells that actually carried HIV-1 proviruses.

This clonotype originated in an adult man with HIV who was CMV-seropositive. The material was CD4+ T cells sorted from PBMCs after roughly 18-hour stimulation, obtained from a patient who received antiretroviral therapy. Sample cell subset or site, as interpreted from the label and publication: CD40L+CD69+ CD4 T cells responding to CMV lysate.

CDR3 protein: CASGLVELAGVPSSYNEQFF. The nucleotides read TGTGCTAGTGGTTTGGTAGAACTAGCGGGGGTCCCTAGCTCCTACAATGAGCAGTTCTTC. The V and J segments used are TRBV12-5 and TRBJ2-1, with 11 middle bases fitting TRBD2. From its cysteine to its phenylalanine, the CDR3 spans 20 amino acids. CDR3 DNA is the only sequence kept; it has 60 bases, read in frame from the first base. The junction shows trimming of 0 bases on V and 0 bases on J, and the gene matches do not reach 10 bases of it. The germline V gene provides CDR1 LGHNT and CDR2 FRNRAP.